Below, 11 T cell receptor beta chains from the same sample are listed, as sequenced in a study of T cell responses to AZD1222 COVID-19 vaccine (dated by TCRdb to 2020 to 2022). In the paper's terms, the time point label means: baseline before first vaccination. To prepare the library, the immunoSEQ multiplex PCR assay was applied. TCRdb retrieved this table from immuneACCESS and kept in-frame rearrangements only. Not all clones are present; in checked studies, unresolved V genes account for under half, and no reason is known for the remainder. Across this sample there are approximately 100,000 clones, with 75% to 95% seen only once. The ten most abundant clones make up over 40% of the sample. The specimen comprised peripheral blood, sampled on day 0 of AZD1222 vaccination. All receptors derive from an adult in good health.

This chain joins TRBV5-1 and TRBJ2-1, with D unresolved. V dropped 6 bases and J dropped 8 bases, with 3 bases sitting between them. This CDR3 has 9 residues. Germline assignment: CDR1 SGHRS and CDR2 YFSETQ. The DNA of the CDR3 is TGCGCCAGCATTCATGAGCAGTTCTTC. It translates to CASIHEQFF.

The chain links TRBV2 to TRBJ2-5; D uncertain. The CDR3 is 12 amino acids. V shed 2 bases and J shed 5 bases, with 6 bases lying between them. CDR1 is SNHLY, CDR2 FYNNEI, per germline. In DNA form, the CDR3 reads TGTGCCAGCAGTGAACTGAGGGAGACCCAGTACTTC. Amino acid sequence: CASSELRETQYF.

This clone is a singleton in its sample. The chain uses TRBV27 and TRBJ2-1, with a weak D call TRBD2 (5 bases). Trimming removed 5 bases from V and 6 bases from J, with 23 bases in between. Germline V CDR1 and CDR2: MNHEY, SMNVEV (reference sequence). The CDR3 totals 17 residues. The CDR3 coding sequence is TGTGCCAGCAGTACGCCAATGAGGTCCCCGAGGGTCAATGAGCAGTTCTTC. The encoded protein is CASSTPMRSPRVNEQFF.

In nucleotides, the CDR3 is TGCAGCGTTGACGTGGCTGGCTCCTACGAGCAGTACTTC. It specifies CSVDVAGSYEQYF. The rearrangement uses TRBV29-1 and TRBJ2-7; D gene ambiguous. Germline CDR1 and CDR2: SQVTM and ANQGSEA. V was shortened by 3 bases and J by 0 bases, with 9 bases between the two germline ends. The CDR3 length is 13 residues.

This clone was observed a single time. This chain joins TRBV24-1 and TRBJ2-7; D ambiguous. CDR3 size: 13 residues. Germline loops: CDR1 KGHDR, CDR2 SFDVKD. The germline V and J ends were trimmed by 0 bases and 6 bases, with 8 bases remaining between them. The CDR3 sequence is CATSDLLATEQYF. For the CDR3, the DNA is TGTGCCACCAGTGATTTGTTAGCTACCGAGCAGTACTTC.

The chain carries TRBV30 and TRBJ1-1; 8 nucleotides align to TRBD1. CDR3 length: 16 residues. Germline CDR1 and CDR2: GTSNPN and SVGIG (reference sequence). V was pared by 0 bases and J by 5 bases, with 11 bases of the junction left unmatched. The CDR3 nucleotides are TGTGCCTGGAGTGTACGTGGCAGGGGGCTTGATACTGAAGCTTTCTTT. Protein sequence: CAWSVRGRGLDTEAFF.

The chain links TRBV7-2 to TRBJ2-7; D is unclear. Trimming removed 3 bases from V and 2 bases from J, with 5 bases in between. Germline loops: CDR1 SGHTA, CDR2 FQGNSA. CDR3 size: 12 residues. The CDR3 nucleotides read TGTGCCAGCAGCTTGAGTCCCTACGAGCAGTACTTC. Amino acids: CASSLSPYEQYF.

The chain employs TRBV7-2 and TRBJ2-3; no firm D call. The CDR3 is 15 residues long. The V end was cut by 5 bases, the J end by 1 base, with 13 bases between. Germline CDR1 is SGHTA and CDR2 is FQGNSA. The CDR3 sequence: CASSDQRDRTDTQYF. The CDR3 nucleotides read TGTGCCAGCAGCGACCAGCGCGACCGCACAGATACGCAGTATTTT.

This chain uses TRBV18 with TRBJ2-7; 7 nucleotides line up with TRBD1. Unmatched junction bases numbered 17, after V lost 6 bases and J lost 3 bases. The CDR3 extends over 17 amino acids. The germline V gene has CDR1 KGHSH and CDR2 LQKENI. CDR3 nucleotide sequence: TGTGCCAGCTCCGGCATGACAGGGCCACACGGAATCTACGAGCAGTACTTC. Amino acid sequence: CASSGMTGPHGIYEQYF.

This clone was detected only a few times. This chain connects TRBV3-1 (or the pseudogene TRBV3-2) to TRBJ2-2; the D is unclear. Germline lookup yields CDR1 LGHDT and CDR2 YNNKEL (reference sequence). With 0 bases removed from V and 3 bases from J, the gap between germline ends came to 5 bases. The CDR3 covers 14 residues. As DNA, the CDR3 is TGTGCCAGCAGCCAAGATAGGGACACCGGGGAGCTGTTTTTT. Its protein is CASSQDRDTGELFF.

This clone occurred once. The chain is built from TRBV6-5 and TRBJ1-1; D remains unclear. V lost 5 bases and J lost 8, with 12 bases in between. Germline loops: CDR1 MNHEY, CDR2 SVGAGI. The CDR3 extends over 12 amino acids. This chain's CDR3 is CASSRIGREAFF. In nucleotides, the CDR3 is TGTGCCAGCAGTCGTATTGGTCGAGAAGCTTTCTTT.